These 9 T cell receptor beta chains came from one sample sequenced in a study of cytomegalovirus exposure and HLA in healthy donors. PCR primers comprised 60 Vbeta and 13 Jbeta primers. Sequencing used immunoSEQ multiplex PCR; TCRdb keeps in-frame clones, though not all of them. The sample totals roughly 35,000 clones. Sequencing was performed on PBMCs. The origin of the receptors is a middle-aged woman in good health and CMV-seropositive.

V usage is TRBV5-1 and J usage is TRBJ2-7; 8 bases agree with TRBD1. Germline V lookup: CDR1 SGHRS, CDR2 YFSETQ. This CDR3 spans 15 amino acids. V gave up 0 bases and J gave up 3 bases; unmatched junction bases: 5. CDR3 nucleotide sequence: TGCGCCAGCAGCTTGGACAGGGGGTTTGGCTACGAGCAGTACTTC. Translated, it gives CASSLDRGFGYEQYF.

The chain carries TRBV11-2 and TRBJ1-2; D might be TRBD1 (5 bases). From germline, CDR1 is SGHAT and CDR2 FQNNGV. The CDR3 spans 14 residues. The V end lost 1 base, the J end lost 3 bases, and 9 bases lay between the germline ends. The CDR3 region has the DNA TGTGCCAGCAGCTTAGTCGTAGGGGACTATGGCTACACCTTC. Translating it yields CASSLVVGDYGYTF.

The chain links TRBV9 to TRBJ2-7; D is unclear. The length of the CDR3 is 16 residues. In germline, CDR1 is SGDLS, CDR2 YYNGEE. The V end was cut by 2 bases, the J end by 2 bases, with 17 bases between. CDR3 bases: TGTGCCAGCAGCGTCGCGGAGTACGGCCCCGCCTACGAGCAGTACTTC. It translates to CASSVAEYGPAYEQYF.

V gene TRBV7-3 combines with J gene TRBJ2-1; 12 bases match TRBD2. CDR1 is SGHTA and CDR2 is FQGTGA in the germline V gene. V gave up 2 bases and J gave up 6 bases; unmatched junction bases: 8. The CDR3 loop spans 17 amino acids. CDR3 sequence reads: CASSLVVGTSGPNEQFF. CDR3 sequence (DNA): TGTGCCAGCAGCTTAGTGGTTGGGACTAGCGGGCCCAATGAGCAGTTCTTC.

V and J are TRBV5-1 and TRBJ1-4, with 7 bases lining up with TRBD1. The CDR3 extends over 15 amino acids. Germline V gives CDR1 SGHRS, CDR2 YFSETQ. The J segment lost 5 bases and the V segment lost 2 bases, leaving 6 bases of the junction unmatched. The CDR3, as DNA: TGCGCCAGCAGCTTCTACAGGGGTGCAAATGAAAAACTGTTTTTT. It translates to CASSFYRGANEKLFF. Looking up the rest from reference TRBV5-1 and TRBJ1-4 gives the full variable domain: KAGVTQTPRYLIKTRGQQVTLSCSPISGHRSVSWYQQTPGQGLQFLFEYFSETQRNKGNFPGRFSGRQFSNSRSEMNVSTLELGDSALYLCASSFYRGANEKLFFGSGTQLSVL.

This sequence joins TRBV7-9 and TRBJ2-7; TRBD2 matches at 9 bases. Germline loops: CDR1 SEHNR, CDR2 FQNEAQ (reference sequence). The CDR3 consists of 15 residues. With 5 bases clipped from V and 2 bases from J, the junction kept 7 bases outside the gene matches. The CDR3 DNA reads TGTGCCAGCAGCCCTGGACTAGCGATGACCTACGAGCAGTACTTC. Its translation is CASSPGLAMTYEQYF.

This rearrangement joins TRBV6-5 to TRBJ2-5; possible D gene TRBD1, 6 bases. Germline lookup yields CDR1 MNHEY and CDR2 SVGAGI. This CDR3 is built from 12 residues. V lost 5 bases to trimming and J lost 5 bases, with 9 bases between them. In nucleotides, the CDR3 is TGTGCCAGCAGTCACAGGGATGAGACCCAGTACTTC. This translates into CASSHRDETQYF.

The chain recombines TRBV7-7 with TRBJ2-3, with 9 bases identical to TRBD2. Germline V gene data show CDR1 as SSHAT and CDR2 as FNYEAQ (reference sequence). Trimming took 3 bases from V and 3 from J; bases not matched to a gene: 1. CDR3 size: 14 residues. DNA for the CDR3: TGTGCCAGCAGCTTTAGCGGGAGTACAGATACGCAGTATTTT. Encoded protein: CASSFSGSTDTQYF. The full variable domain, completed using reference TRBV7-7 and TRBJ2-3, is GAGVSQSPRYKVTKRGQDVTLRCDPISSHATLYWYQQALGQGPEFLTYFNYEAQPDKSGLPSDRFSAERPEGSISTLTIQRTEQRDSAMYRCASSFSGSTDTQYFGPGTRLTVL.

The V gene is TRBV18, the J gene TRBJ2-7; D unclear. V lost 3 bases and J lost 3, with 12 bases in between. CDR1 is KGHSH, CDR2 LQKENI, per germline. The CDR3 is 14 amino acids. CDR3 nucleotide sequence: TGTGCCAGCTCACCTTCTCAGGCAGGCTACGAGCAGTACTTC. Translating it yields CASSPSQAGYEQYF.